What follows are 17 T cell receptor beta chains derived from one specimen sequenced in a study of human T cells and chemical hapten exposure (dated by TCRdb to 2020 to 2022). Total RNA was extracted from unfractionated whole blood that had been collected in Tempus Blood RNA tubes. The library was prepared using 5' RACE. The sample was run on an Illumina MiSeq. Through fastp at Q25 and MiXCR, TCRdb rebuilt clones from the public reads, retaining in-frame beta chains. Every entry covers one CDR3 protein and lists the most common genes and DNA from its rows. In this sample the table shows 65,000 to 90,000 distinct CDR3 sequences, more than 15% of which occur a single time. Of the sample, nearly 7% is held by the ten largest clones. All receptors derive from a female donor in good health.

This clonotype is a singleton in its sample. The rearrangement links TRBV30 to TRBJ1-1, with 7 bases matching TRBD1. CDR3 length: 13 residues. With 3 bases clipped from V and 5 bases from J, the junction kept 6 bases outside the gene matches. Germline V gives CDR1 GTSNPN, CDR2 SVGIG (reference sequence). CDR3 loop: CAWSEGAGTEAFF. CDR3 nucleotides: TGTGCCTGGAGCGAGGGGGCAGGGACTGAAGCTTTCTTT.

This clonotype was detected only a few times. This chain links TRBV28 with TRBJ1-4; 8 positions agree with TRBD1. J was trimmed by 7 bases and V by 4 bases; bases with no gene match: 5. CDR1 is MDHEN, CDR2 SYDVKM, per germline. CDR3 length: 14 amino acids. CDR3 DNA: TGTGCCAGCAGTTCGCAGGGGGCCCGTGAAAAACTGTTTTTT. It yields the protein CASSSQGAREKLFF.

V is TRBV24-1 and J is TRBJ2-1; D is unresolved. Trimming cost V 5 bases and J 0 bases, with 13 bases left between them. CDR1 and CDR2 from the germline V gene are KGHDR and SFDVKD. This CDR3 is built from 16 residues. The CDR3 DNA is TGTGCCACCAGTGCCTCCGTTAGCCTCTCCTACAATGAGCAGTTCTTC. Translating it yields CATSASVSLSYNEQFF.

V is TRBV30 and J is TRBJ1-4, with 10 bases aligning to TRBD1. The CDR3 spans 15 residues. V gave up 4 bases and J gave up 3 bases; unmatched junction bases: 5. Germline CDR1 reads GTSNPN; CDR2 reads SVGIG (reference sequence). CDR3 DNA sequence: TGTGCCTGGACTCCGGACAGGGGGGCTAATGAAAAACTGTTTTTT. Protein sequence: CAWTPDRGANEKLFF.

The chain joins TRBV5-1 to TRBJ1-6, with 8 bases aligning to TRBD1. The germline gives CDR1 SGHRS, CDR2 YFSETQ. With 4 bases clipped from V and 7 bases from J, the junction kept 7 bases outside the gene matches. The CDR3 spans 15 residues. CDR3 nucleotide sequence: TGCGCCAGCAGCACCGGACAGGGTAACAATTCACCCCTCCACTTT. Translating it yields CASSTGQGNNSPLHF.

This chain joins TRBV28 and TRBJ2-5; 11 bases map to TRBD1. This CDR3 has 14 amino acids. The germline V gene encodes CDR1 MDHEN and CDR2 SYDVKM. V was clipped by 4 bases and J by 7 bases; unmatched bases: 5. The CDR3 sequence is CASSSPGQGGTQYF. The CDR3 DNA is TGTGCCAGCAGTTCGCCGGGACAGGGGGGGACCCAGTACTTC.

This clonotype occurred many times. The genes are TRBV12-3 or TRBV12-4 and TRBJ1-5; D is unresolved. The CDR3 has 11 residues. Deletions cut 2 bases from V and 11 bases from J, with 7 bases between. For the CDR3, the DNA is TGTGCCAGCAGTTTAAAGAATACCCAGCATTTT. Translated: CASSLKNTQHF.

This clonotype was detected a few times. The CDR3 sequence is CASSPTQAGANVLTF. CDR3 DNA sequence: TGTGCCAGCAGCCCAACCCAGGCTGGGGCCAACGTCCTGACTTTC. The chain uses TRBV5-5 and TRBJ2-6, with D unclear. V gave up 4 bases and J gave up 2 bases, with 10 bases separating them. The length of the CDR3 is 15 residues. The V gene's germline CDR1 is SGHKS and CDR2 YYEKEE (reference sequence).

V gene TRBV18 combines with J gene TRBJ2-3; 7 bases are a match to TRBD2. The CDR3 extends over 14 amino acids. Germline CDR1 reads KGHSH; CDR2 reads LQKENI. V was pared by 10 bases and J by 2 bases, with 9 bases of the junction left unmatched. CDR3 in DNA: TGTGCCACCCGTGGCGGGAGAGCCACAGATACGCAGTATTTT. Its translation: CATRGGRATDTQYF.

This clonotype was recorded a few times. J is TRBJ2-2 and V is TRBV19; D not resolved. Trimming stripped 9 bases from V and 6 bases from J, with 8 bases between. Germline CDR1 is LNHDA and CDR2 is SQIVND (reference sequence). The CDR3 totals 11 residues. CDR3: CASRSAGELFF. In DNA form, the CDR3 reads TGTGCCAGCAGATCCGCCGGGGAGCTGTTTTTT.

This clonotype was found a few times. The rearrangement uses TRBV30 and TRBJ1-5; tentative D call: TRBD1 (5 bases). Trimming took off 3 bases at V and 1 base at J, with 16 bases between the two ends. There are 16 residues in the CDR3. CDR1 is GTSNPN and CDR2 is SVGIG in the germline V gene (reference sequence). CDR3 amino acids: CAWSRAGGGSNQPQHF. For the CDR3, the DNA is TGTGCCTGGAGCCGGGCCGGGGGGGGGAGCAATCAGCCCCAGCATTTT.

CDR3 DNA sequence: TGTGCCAGCAGCCCGCGCGGTGGATTGGAAGAGACCCAGTACTTC. Translation gives CASSPRGGLEETQYF. The chain uses TRBV7-9 and TRBJ2-5; no clear D. The V and J ends lost 5 bases and 3 bases respectively, with 16 bases between them. CDR3 size: 15 residues. Germline loops: CDR1 SEHNR, CDR2 FQNEAQ (reference sequence).

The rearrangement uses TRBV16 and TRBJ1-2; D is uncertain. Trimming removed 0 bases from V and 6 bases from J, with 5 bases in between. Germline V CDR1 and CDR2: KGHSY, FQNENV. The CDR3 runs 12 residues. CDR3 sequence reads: CASSQSRDGYTF. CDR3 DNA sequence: TGTGCCAGCAGCCAATCACGGGATGGCTACACCTTC.

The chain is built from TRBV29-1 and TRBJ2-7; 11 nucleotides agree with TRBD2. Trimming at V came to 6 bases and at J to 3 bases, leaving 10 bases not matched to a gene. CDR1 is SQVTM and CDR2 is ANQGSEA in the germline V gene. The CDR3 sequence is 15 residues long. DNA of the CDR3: TGCAGCGTCGGAACAGGACTAGCGGGTTTCTACGAGCAGTACTTC. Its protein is CSVGTGLAGFYEQYF.

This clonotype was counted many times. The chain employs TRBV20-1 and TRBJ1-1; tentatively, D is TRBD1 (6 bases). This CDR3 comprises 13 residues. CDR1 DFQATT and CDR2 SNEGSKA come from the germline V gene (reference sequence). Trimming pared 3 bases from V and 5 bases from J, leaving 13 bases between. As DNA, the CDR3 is TGCAGTGCTAGGTGGGACACCGAGACTGAAGCTTTCTTT. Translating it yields CSARWDTETEAFF.

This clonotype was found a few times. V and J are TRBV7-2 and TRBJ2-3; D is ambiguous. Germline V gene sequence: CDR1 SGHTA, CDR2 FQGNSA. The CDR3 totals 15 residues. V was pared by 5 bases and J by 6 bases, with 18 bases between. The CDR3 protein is CASSNPSRAEDTQYF. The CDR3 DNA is TGTGCCAGCAGCAACCCCAGCCGGGCGGAGGATACGCAGTATTTT.

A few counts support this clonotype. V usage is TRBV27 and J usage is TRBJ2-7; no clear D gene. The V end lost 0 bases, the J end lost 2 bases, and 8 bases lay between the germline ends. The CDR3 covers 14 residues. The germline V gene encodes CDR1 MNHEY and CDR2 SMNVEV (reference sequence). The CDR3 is CASSLSGPTYEQYF. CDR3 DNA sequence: TGTGCCAGCAGTTTATCCGGGCCCACCTACGAGCAGTACTTC.